This TCR beta chain was identified in a study of blood T cell repertoires in COVID-19. Overall study context: Acute and convalescent COVID-19 specimens originated in the United States, Italy and Spain. Sources were T cells, B-cell-depleted T cells, or PBMCs; the material itself was cDNA or gDNA.

In its sample, this clone was seen once. Methods used by the authors: Amplification with reference gene primers provided the estimates of nucleated cell counts. Some clones are missing from TCRdb's copy, which holds only in-frame ones; the method was immunoSEQ multiplex PCR. V and J calls and clone size are copied from that table; D and trimming were computed from the DNA. The sample contains about 260,000 clones, around nine tenths of which appear only once. This CDR3 has 14 residues. From germline, CDR1 is SGDLS and CDR2 YYNGEE. The ends were cut back, 2 bases at V and 1 base at J, with 9 bases in the middle.

The chain recombines TRBV9 with TRBJ1-1, with D possibly TRBD1 on 5 matching bases. The origin of this receptor is a man aged 25 to 40 with active or convalescent COVID-19. Source material: peripheral blood. CDR3 residues: CASSVRAENTEAFF. CDR3 DNA sequence: TGTGCCAGCAGCGTCAGGGCAGAGAACACTGAAGCTTTCTTT.